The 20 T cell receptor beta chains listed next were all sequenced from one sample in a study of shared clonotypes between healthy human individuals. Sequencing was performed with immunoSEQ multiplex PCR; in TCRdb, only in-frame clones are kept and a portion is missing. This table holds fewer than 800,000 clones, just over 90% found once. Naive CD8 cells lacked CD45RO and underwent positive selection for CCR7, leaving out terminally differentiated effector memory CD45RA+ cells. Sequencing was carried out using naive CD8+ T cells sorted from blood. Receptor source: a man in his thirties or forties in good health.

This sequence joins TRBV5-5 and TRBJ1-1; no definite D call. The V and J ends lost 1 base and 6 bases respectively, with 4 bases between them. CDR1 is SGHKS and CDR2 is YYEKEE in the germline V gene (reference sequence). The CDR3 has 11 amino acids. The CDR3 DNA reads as TGTGCCAGCAGCTTGTTCGCTGAAGCTTTCTTT. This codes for CASSLFAEAFF. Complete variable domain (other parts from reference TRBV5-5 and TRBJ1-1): DAGVTQSPTHLIKTRGQQVTLRCSPISGHKSVSWYQQVLGQGPQFIFQYYEKEERGRGNFPDRFSARQFPNYSSELNVNALLLGDSALYLCASSLFAEAFFGQGTRLTVV.

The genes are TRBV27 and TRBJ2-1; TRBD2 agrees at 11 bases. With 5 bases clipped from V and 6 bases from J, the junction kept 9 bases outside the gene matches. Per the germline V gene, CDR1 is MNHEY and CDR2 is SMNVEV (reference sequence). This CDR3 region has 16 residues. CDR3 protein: CASSMPLAGEFNEQFF. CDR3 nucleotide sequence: TGTGCCAGCAGTATGCCACTAGCGGGAGAGTTCAATGAGCAGTTCTTC.

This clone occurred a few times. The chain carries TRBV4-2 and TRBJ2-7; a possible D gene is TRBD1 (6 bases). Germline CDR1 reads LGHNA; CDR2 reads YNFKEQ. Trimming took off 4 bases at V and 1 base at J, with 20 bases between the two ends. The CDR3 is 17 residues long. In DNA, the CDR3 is TGTGCCAGCAGCCCCGAGATCGGGACACTAACATCCTACGAGCAGTACTTC. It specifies CASSPEIGTLTSYEQYF.

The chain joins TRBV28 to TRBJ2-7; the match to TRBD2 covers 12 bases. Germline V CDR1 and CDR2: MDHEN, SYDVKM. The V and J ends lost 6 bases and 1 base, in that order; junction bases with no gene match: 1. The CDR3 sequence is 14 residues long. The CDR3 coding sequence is TGTGCCAGCAGCCTAGCGGGAGGGTCCTACGAGCAGTACTTC. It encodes CASSLAGGSYEQYF.

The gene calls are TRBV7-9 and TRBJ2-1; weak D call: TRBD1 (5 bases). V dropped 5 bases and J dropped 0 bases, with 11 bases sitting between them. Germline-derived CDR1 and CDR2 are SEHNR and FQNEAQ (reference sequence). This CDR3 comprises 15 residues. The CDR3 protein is CASSQKTDSYNEQFF. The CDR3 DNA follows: TGTGCCAGCAGCCAAAAGACAGACTCCTACAATGAGCAGTTCTTC. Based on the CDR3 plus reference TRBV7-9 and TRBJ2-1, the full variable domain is DTGVSQNPRHKITKRGQNVTFRCDPISEHNRLYWYRQTLGQGPEFLTYFQNEAQLEKSRLLSDRFSAERPKGSFSTLEIQRTEQGDSAMYLCASSQKTDSYNEQFFGPGTRLTVL.

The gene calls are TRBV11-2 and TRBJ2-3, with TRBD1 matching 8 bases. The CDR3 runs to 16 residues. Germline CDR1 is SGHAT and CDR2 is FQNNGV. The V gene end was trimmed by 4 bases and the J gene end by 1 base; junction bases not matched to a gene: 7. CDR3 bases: TGTGCCAGCAGCTATCGACAGGGGTCCCGCACAGATACGCAGTATTTT. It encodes CASSYRQGSRTDTQYF.

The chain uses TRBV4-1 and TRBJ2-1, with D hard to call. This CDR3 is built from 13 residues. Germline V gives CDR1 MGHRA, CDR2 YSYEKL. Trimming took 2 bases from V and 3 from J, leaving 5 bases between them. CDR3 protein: CASSQHSYNEQFF. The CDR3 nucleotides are TGCGCCAGCAGCCAACACAGCTACAATGAGCAGTTCTTC.

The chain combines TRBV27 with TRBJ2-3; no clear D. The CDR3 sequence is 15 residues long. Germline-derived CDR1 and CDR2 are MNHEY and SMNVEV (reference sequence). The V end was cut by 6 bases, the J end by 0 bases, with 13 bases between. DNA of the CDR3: TGTGCCAGCAGCTTTTACGACGTCAGCACAGATACGCAGTATTTT. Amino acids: CASSFYDVSTDTQYF.

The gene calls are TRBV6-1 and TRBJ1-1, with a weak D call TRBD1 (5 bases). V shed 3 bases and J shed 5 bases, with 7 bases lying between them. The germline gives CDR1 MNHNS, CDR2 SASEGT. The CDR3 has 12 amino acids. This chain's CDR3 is CASSDGATEAFF. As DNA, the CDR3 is TGTGCCAGCAGTGATGGGGCTACTGAAGCTTTCTTT.

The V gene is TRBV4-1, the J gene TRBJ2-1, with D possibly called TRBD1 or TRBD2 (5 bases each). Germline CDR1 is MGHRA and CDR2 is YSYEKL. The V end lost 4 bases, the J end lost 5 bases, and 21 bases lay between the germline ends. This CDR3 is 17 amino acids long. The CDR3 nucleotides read TGCGCCAGCAGCCGCCAGGCCGGGGCCCTCCTTGACAATGAGCAGTTCTTC. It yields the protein CASSRQAGALLDNEQFF.

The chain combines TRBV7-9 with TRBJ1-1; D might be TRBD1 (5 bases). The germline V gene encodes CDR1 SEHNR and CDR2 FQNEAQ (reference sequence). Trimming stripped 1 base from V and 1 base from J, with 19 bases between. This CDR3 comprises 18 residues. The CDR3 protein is CASSLGGAGTGANTEAFF. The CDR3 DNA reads TGTGCCAGCAGCTTAGGTGGGGCAGGGACGGGCGCGAACACTGAAGCTTTCTTT.

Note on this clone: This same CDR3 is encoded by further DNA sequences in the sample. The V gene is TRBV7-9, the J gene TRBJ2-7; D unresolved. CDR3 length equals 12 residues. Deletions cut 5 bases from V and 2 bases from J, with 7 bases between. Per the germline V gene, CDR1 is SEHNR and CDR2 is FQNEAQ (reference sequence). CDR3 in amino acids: CASSPGTYEQYF. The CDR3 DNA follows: TGTGCCAGCAGCCCGGGCACCTACGAGCAGTACTTC. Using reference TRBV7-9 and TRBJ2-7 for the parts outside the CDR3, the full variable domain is DTGVSQNPRHKITKRGQNVTFRCDPISEHNRLYWYRQTLGQGPEFLTYFQNEAQLEKSRLLSDRFSAERPKGSFSTLEIQRTEQGDSAMYLCASSPGTYEQYFGPGTRLTVT.

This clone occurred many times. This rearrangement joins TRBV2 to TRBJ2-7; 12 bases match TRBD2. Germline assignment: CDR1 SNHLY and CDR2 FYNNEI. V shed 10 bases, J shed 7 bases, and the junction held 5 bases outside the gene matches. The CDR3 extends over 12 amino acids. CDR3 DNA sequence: TGTGCCACCGATGGGACTAGCGGGGAGCAGTACTTC. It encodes CATDGTSGEQYF.

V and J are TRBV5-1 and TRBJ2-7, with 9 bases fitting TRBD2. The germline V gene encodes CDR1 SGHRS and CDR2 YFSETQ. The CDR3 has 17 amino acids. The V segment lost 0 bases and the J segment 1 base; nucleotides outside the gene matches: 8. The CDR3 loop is CASSLASSGVGSYEQYF. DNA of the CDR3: TGCGCCAGCAGCTTGGCTTCTAGCGGGGTAGGGTCCTACGAGCAGTACTTC.

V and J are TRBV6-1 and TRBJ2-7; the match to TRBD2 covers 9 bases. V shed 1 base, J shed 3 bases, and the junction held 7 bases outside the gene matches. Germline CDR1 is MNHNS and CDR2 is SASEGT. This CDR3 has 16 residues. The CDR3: CASSEGVAGVSYEQYF. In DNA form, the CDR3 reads TGTGCCAGCAGTGAAGGGGTAGCGGGAGTGAGCTACGAGCAGTACTTC.

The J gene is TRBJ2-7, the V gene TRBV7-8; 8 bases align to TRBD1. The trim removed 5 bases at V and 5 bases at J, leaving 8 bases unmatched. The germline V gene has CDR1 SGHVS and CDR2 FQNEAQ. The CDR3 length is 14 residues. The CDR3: CASSPDRGFHEQYF. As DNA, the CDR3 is TGTGCCAGCAGCCCCGACAGGGGCTTCCACGAGCAGTACTTC.

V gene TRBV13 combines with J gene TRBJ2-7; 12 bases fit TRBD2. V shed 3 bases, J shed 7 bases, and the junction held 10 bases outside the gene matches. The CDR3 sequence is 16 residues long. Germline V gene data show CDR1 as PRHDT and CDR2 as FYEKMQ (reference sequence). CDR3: CASSLGLAGGPGEQYF. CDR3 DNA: TGTGCCAGCAGCTTGGGGCTAGCGGGAGGGCCAGGTGAGCAGTACTTC.

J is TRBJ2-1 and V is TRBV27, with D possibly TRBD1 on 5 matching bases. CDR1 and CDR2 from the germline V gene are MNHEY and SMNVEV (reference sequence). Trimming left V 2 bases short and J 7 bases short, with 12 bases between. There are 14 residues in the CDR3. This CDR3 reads CASSLDRGWNEQFF. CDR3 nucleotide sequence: TGTGCCAGCAGTTTAGATAGGGGCTGGAATGAGCAGTTCTTC.

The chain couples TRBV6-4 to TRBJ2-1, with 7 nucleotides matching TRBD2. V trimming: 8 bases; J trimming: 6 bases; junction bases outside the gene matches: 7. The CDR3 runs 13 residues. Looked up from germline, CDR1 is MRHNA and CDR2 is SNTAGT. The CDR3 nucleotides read TGTGCCAGCGCCTTGACTAGCTCCAATGAGCAGTTCTTC. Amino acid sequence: CASALTSSNEQFF.

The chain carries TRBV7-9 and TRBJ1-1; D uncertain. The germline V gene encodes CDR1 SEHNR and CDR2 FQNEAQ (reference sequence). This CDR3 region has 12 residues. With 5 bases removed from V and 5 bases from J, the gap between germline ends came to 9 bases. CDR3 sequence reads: CASSPTWTEAFF. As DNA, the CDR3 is TGTGCCAGCAGCCCGACGTGGACTGAAGCTTTCTTT.